This T cell receptor beta chain emerged from a study of early T cells in non-severe SARS-CoV-2 infection. In the study overall: RNA in bulk from unsorted whole blood was sequenced, and chains were unpaired.

There are many counts of this clonotype. The antigen is not known. Study-level results: VDJdb-based matching was biased toward anti-spike CD8 responses and missed private and CD4 specificities.

Researchers attached unique molecular identifiers to individual cDNA molecules. TCRdb re-called the 5' RACE reads with MiXCR, one entry per CDR3 protein. The sample gives tens of thousands of distinct CDR3 sequences, around 10% of which show up once; about 4.2% is in the top ten. The germline V and J ends were trimmed by 5 bases and 2 bases, with 11 bases remaining between them. The germline CDR1 and CDR2 sequences are SQVTM and ANQGSEA. The CDR3 is 13 amino acids. Sequenced sample: whole blood. The chain joins TRBV29-1 to TRBJ2-3; D unclear. The sequence derives from an adult who was a healthcare worker with PCR-confirmed SARS-CoV-2 infection or an uninfected control (not recorded which). The CDR3 nucleotides read TGCAGCGTTCCGCACCAAGTCACAGATACGCAGTATTTT. It translates to CSVPHQVTDTQYF.